Below are 9 T cell receptor beta chains sequenced from a single sample in a study of graft-versus-host responses after intestinal transplantation. These receptors are not linked to any known antigen. TCRdb's copy holds only in-frame clones and misses some; the assay was immunoSEQ multiplex PCR. The data show about 120,000 clones, with roughly 91% seen just once and approximately 0.11% held by the top ten. This sample comprised unstimulated CD4+ T cells sorted from spleen or lymph node cells, obtained before intestinal transplant. Receptors were obtained from a human donor who received an intestinal transplant.

This clone has a single count. The J gene is TRBJ1-4, the V gene TRBV7-6; D is unresolved. The CDR3 is 16 residues long. Germline CDR1 reads SGHVS; CDR2 reads FNYEAQ. The V end was cut by 5 bases, the J end by 7 bases, with 20 bases between. CDR3 in DNA: TGTGCCAGCAGCCCCTTGGGTATCGGGTGGGGTGAAAAACTGTTTTTT. It yields the protein CASSPLGIGWGEKLFF.

The CDR3 loop is CASSPLYGEYNEQFF. The CDR3 region has the DNA TGTGCCAGCTCACCACTTTACGGGGAGTACAATGAGCAGTTCTTC. The rearrangement joins TRBV18 to TRBJ2-1, with D possibly being TRBD2 (5 bases). In germline, CDR1 is KGHSH, CDR2 LQKENI. V lost 1 base to trimming and J lost 4 bases, with 11 bases between them. This CDR3 comprises 15 residues.

The chain is built from TRBV7-3 and TRBJ2-1, with 10 bases identical to TRBD2. CDR1 is SGHTA, CDR2 FQGTGA, per germline. The V gene end was trimmed by 5 bases and the J gene end by 4 bases; junction bases not matched to a gene: 11. This CDR3 region has 17 residues. The CDR3 DNA reads TGTGCCAGCAGCCAGGCGGCTAGCGGGAGAAGTTACAATGAGCAGTTCTTC. Residues: CASSQAASGRSYNEQFF. Complete variable domain (other parts from reference TRBV7-3 and TRBJ2-1): GAGVSQTPSNKVTEKGKYVELRCDPISGHTALYWYRQSLGQGPEFLIYFQGTGAADDSGLPNDRFFAVRPEGSVSTLKIQRTERGDSAVYLCASSQAASGRSYNEQFFGPGTRLTVL.

This clone was seen only once. The V call is TRBV5-8, the J call TRBJ2-7; D unclear. V lost 7 bases and J 6 bases, leaving 17 bases between the germline ends. Germline V gene data show CDR1 as SGHTS and CDR2 as YDEGEE. The CDR3 is 13 residues long. The CDR3 region is CASVLPGSIEQYF. CDR3 nucleotides: TGTGCCAGCGTCCTACCGGGTTCTATCGAGCAGTACTTC.

This chain uses TRBV6-4 with TRBJ2-3; tentatively, D is TRBD1 (7 bases). Germline values: CDR1 MRHNA, CDR2 SNTAGT. Trimming removed 8 bases at V and 2 bases at J, with 14 bases between. The CDR3 consists of 14 residues. CDR3 DNA: TGTGCCAGCGCGCAGGGGGGTTACACAGATACGCAGTATTTT. This codes for CASAQGGYTDTQYF.

Points on this clone: Other DNA sequences in the same sample also yield this CDR3. The rearrangement links TRBV6-1 to TRBJ1-2, with no clear D. V was clipped by 4 bases and J by 2 bases, with 2 bases between them. Germline assignment: CDR1 MNHNS and CDR2 SASEGT. CDR3 size: 11 residues. The CDR3 reads CASSGNYGYTF. The CDR3 DNA follows: TGTGCCAGCAGTGGCAACTATGGCTACACCTTC.

The rearrangement uses TRBV7-3 and TRBJ1-4; D ambiguous. Germline V lookup: CDR1 SGHTA, CDR2 FQGTGA. Deletions cut 5 bases from V and 0 bases from J, with 16 bases between. The CDR3 is made up of 17 amino acids. CDR3 nucleotides: TGTGCCAGCAGCCGGGAGTTCACACGAGCAACTAATGAAAAACTGTTTTTT. It encodes CASSREFTRATNEKLFF.

The CDR3 nucleotides read TGTGCCAGCAGCTTGAACACTGAAGCTTTCTTT. It specifies CASSLNTEAFF. The V gene is TRBV5-4, the J gene TRBJ1-1; D is ambiguous. Germline V gene data show CDR1 as SGHNT and CDR2 as YYREEE (reference sequence). The V gene lost 1 base and the J gene lost 2 bases, with 0 bases spanning the gap. This CDR3 has 11 amino acids.

The chain has TRBV30 and TRBJ2-6; D not resolved. Trimming pared 4 bases from V and 1 base from J, leaving 2 bases between. The CDR3 sequence is 12 residues long. The germline V gene has CDR1 GTSNPN and CDR2 SVGIG (reference sequence). CDR3 sequence reads: CAWISGANVLTF. The DNA for the CDR3 is TGTGCCTGGATATCTGGGGCCAACGTCCTGACTTTC.